Presented here are 18 T cell receptor beta chains from one specimen sequenced in a study of T cell changes during pregnancy in multiple sclerosis. This table comes from immunoSEQ multiplex PCR, and its TCRdb copy is limited to in-frame clones, with some not included. The sample lists tens of thousands of clones, approximately 90% occurring once. Sequencing used CD4+ T cells from peripheral blood mononuclear cells, obtained in the first trimester of pregnancy. The receptor set was obtained from a female donor with multiple sclerosis, enrolled in a pregnancy study.

This chain connects TRBV6-1 to TRBJ2-3; no firm D call. Germline assignment: CDR1 MNHNS and CDR2 SASEGT. Trimming removed 8 bases at V and 0 bases at J, with 9 bases between. The CDR3 has 13 residues. This CDR3 is CASLLPSTDTQYF. The CDR3 bases are TGTGCCAGCTTACTCCCTAGCACAGATACGCAGTATTTT.

The chain has TRBV30 and TRBJ2-7; 8 nucleotides match TRBD2. CDR1 GTSNPN and CDR2 SVGIG come from the germline V gene (reference sequence). After removal of 5 bases from V and 0 bases from J, the junction contained 9 bases not matched to a gene. The CDR3 spans 15 residues. Here the CDR3 DNA reads TGTGCCTGGGGTCGCACTAGCGGCATCTCCTACGAGCAGTACTTC. Amino acids: CAWGRTSGISYEQYF.

The chain carries TRBV7-9 and TRBJ1-1; 9 nucleotides agree with TRBD1. The CDR3 covers 15 residues. Germline V gene data show CDR1 as SEHNR and CDR2 as FQNEAQ (reference sequence). With V trimmed by 1 base and J by 8 bases, 8 bases remained unmatched. The CDR3 DNA reads as TGTGCCAGCAGCTTAGACGCCGGGACAGGGACCGAAGCTTTCTTT. Protein: CASSLDAGTGTEAFF.

The chain has TRBV7-6 and TRBJ1-5; D unresolved. Germline V gene lookup returns CDR1 SGHVS and CDR2 FNYEAQ. The V end lost 1 base, the J end lost 0 bases, and 10 bases lay between the germline ends. The CDR3 length is 16 residues. Written as DNA, the CDR3 is TGTGCCAGCAGCTTAGTGCGGGCCTCTAGCAATCAGCCCCAGCATTTT. Amino acid sequence: CASSLVRASSNQPQHF.

The rearrangement links TRBV9 to TRBJ2-7; D perhaps matches TRBD1 (6 bases). Germline lookup yields CDR1 SGDLS and CDR2 YYNGEE. V lost 0 bases to trimming and J lost 7 bases, with 11 bases between them. The CDR3 loop spans 13 amino acids. The CDR3, as DNA: TGTGCCAGCAGCGTAGCAAGGCAGGGGGAGCAGTACTTC. It specifies CASSVARQGEQYF.

The V and J genes are TRBV5-4 and TRBJ2-2; TRBD2 agrees at 8 bases. The J segment lost 7 bases and the V segment lost 3 bases, leaving 8 bases of the junction unmatched. CDR3 length: 15 residues. Looked up from germline, CDR1 is SGHNT and CDR2 is YYREEE (reference sequence). The CDR3 loop is CASSSEGLEVGELFF. The CDR3 DNA reads TGTGCCAGCAGCTCGGAGGGACTAGAAGTCGGGGAGCTGTTTTTT.

The chain uses TRBV30 and TRBJ1-5; 9 nucleotides align to TRBD1. With 6 bases clipped from V and 4 bases from J, the junction kept 10 bases outside the gene matches. This CDR3 has 15 residues. The V gene's germline CDR1 is GTSNPN and CDR2 SVGIG (reference sequence). CDR3 protein: CACAIGTGKNQPQHF. The CDR3 DNA follows: TGTGCCTGTGCCATCGGGACAGGGAAAAATCAGCCCCAGCATTTT.

The rearrangement uses TRBV9 and TRBJ1-1; D is uncertain. Deletions cut 0 bases from V and 1 base from J, with 4 bases between. The length of the CDR3 is 13 residues. Germline-derived CDR1 and CDR2 are SGDLS and YYNGEE. CDR3 DNA sequence: TGTGCCAGCAGCGTAGCAGAGAACACTGAAGCTTTCTTT. This encodes CASSVAENTEAFF.

The rearrangement uses TRBV2 and TRBJ1-2, with D perhaps matching TRBD1 (6 bases). Trimming removed 4 bases at V and 7 bases at J, with 7 bases between. Germline lookup yields CDR1 SNHLY and CDR2 FYNNEI. The CDR3 length is 11 residues. CDR3 DNA: TGTGCCAGCAGTGGACAGGCTGGCTACACCTTC. Residues: CASSGQAGYTF.

V gene TRBV4-1 combines with J gene TRBJ2-1; TRBD2 matches at 11 bases. V dropped 2 bases and J dropped 2; count of bases not matched to a gene: 5. The CDR3 has 17 residues. CDR1 and CDR2 (germline): MGHRA, YSYEKL. CDR3 bases: TGCGCCAGCAGCCAACTTCATAGCGGGGGGGCCTACAATGAGCAGTTCTTC. Protein product: CASSQLHSGGAYNEQFF.

The chain links TRBV7-6 to TRBJ2-2; 10 positions agree with TRBD2. Germline V gene data show CDR1 as SGHVS and CDR2 as FNYEAQ. This CDR3 has 15 residues. The junction had 2 bases not matched to a gene; V was cut back by 3 bases and J by 4 bases. CDR3 coding DNA: TGTGCCAGCAGCTTGAGCGGGAGGGCCACCGGGGAGCTGTTTTTT. Protein: CASSLSGRATGELFF.

The J gene is TRBJ1-6, the V gene TRBV10-3, with 10 bases matching TRBD1. This CDR3 is built from 14 residues. The ends lost 7 bases at V and 7 bases at J; junction bases unmatched: 4. Germline values: CDR1 ENHRY, CDR2 SYGVKD. In nucleotides, the CDR3 is TGTGCCATCAAGGACAGGGGGTTAAATTCACCCCTCCACTTT. Its translation: CAIKDRGLNSPLHF.

This clone was detected only a few times. The chain carries TRBV5-6 and TRBJ1-1; unclear D gene. V was shortened by 1 base and J by 4 bases, with 17 bases between the two germline ends. Germline loops: CDR1 SGHDT, CDR2 YYEEEE. The CDR3 covers 16 residues. The CDR3 bases are TGTGCCAGCAGCTTGCGTGTCGGGGTCTCGGGCACTGAAGCTTTCTTT. It codes for CASSLRVGVSGTEAFF.

The rearrangement joins TRBV7-2 to TRBJ2-7, with TRBD2 matching over 8 bases. Per germline, CDR1 SGHTA and CDR2 FQGNSA. J gave up 4 bases and V 3 bases, and 8 bases lay outside the gene matches. The CDR3 loop spans 15 amino acids. The CDR3 nucleotides are TGTGCCAGCAGCTTTTTAAGCGGGGGACAATACGAGCAGTACTTC. Its protein product is CASSFLSGGQYEQYF.

This clone showed up many times. The chain has TRBV15 and TRBJ1-5, with 7 bases that match TRBD1. The CDR3 loop spans 15 amino acids. Germline V gene lookup returns CDR1 LNHNV and CDR2 YYDKDF (reference sequence). The junction had 9 bases not matched to a gene; V was cut back by 3 bases and J by 7 bases. The CDR3 DNA is TGTGCCACCAGCAGTCAGACAGGGACGGGGCAGCCCCAGCATTTT. Its protein product is CATSSQTGTGQPQHF.

This clone was seen once. This chain joins TRBV18 and TRBJ1-1; a weak D match, TRBD1 (5 bases). The V and J ends lost 6 bases and 8 bases respectively, with 19 bases between them. The CDR3 runs to 14 residues. The germline V gene has CDR1 KGHSH and CDR2 LQKENI. CDR3 in DNA: TGTGCCAGCTCGCTCAAAACGGGGGTCACAGAAGCTTTCTTT. This sequence encodes CASSLKTGVTEAFF.

The V call is TRBV7-9, the J call TRBJ1-4; a possible D gene is TRBD1 (5 bases). Germline values: CDR1 SEHNR, CDR2 FQNEAQ (reference sequence). Trimming removed 2 bases at V and 8 bases at J, with 9 bases between. This CDR3 has 13 amino acids. This CDR3 reads CASSLLGAEKLFF. In DNA, the CDR3 is TGTGCCAGCAGCTTACTTGGGGCGGAAAAACTGTTTTTT. Full variable domain (outside the CDR3, taken from reference TRBV7-9 and TRBJ1-4): DTGVSQNPRHKITKRGQNVTFRCDPISEHNRLYWYRQTLGQGPEFLTYFQNEAQLEKSRLLSDRFSAERPKGSFSTLEIQRTEQGDSAMYLCASSLLGAEKLFFGSGTQLSVL.

The chain combines TRBV28 with TRBJ1-2; no definite D call. The germline CDR1 and CDR2 sequences are MDHEN and SYDVKM. The CDR3 has 13 residues. V was trimmed by 5 bases and J by 4 bases, leaving 11 bases between them. The CDR3: CASSPAAPYGYTF. Written as DNA, the CDR3 is TGTGCCAGCAGTCCAGCGGCCCCCTATGGCTACACCTTC.